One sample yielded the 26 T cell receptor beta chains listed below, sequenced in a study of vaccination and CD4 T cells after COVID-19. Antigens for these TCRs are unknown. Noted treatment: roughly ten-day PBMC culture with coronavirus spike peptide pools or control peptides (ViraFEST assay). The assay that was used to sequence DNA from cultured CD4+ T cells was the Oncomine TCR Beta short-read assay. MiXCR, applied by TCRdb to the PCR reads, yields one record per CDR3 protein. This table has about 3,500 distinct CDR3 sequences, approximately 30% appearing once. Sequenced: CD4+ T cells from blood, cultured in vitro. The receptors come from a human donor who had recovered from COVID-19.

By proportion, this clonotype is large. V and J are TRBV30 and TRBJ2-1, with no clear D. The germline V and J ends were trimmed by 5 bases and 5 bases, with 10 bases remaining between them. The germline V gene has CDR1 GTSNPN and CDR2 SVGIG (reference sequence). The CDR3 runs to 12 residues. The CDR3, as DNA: TGTGCCTGGGCACCGGGCCACAATGAGCAGTTCTTC. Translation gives CAWAPGHNEQFF.

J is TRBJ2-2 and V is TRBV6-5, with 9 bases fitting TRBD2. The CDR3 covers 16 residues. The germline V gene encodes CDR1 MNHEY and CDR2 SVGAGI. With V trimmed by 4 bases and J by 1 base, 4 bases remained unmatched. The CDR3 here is CASSSFSGGNTGELFF. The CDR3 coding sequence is TGTGCCAGCAGTTCCTTTAGCGGGGGGAACACCGGGGAGCTGTTTTTT.

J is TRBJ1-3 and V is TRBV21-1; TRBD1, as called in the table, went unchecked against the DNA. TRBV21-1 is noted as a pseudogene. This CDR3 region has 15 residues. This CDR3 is CASRQPTVSGNTIYF. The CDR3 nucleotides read TGTGCCAGCAGACAGCCGACAGTCTCTGGAAACACCATATATTTT.

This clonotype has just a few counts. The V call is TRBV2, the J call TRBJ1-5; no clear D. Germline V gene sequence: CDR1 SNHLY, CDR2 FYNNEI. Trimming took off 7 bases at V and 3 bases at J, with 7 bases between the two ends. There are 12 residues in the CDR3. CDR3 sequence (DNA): TGTGCCAGCATGGGAGACAATCAGCCCCAGCATTTT. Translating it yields CASMGDNQPQHF.

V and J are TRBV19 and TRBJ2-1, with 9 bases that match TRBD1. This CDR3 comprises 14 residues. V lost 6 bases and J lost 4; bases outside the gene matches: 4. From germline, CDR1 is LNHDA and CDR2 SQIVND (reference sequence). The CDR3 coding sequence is TGTGCCAGTAGCCTACAGGGGGCGTACAATGAGCAGTTCTTC. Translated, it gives CASSLQGAYNEQFF.

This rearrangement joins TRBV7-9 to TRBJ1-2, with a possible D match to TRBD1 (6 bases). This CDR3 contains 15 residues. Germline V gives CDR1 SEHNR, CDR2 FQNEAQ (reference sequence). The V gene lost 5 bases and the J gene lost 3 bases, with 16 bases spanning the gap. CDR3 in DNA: TGTGCCAGCAGCCCACAACGGACAGAGGACTATGGCTACACCTTC. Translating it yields CASSPQRTEDYGYTF.

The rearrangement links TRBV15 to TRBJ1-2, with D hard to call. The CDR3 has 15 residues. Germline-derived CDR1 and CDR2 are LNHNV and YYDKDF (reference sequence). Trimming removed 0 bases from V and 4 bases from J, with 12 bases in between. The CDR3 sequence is CATSRDSQPSYGYTF. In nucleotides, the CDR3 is TGTGCCACCAGCAGAGACTCACAGCCGAGCTATGGCTACACCTTC.

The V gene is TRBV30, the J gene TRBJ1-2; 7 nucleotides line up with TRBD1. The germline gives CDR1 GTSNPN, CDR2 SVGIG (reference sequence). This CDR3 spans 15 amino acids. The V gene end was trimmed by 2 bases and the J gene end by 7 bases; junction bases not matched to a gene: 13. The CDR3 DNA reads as TGTGCCTGGAGTACCCCCGGGACAGCGAGGTCTGGCTACACCTTC. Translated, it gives CAWSTPGTARSGYTF.

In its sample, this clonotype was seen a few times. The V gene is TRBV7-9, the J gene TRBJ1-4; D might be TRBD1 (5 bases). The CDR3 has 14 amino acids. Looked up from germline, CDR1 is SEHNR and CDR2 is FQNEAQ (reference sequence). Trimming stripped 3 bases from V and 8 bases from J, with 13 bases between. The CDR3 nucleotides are TGTGCCAGCAGCTTCGGGAACGGGGGGGAAAAACTGTTTTTT. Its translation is CASSFGNGGEKLFF.

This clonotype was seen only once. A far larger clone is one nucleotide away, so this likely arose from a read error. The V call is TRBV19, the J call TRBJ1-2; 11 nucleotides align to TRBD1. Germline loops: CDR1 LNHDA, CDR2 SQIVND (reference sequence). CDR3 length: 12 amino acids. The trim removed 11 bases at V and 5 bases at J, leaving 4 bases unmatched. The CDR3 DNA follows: TGTGCCTGGTGGGACAGGGGGTATGGCTACACCTTC. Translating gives CAWWDRGYGYTF.

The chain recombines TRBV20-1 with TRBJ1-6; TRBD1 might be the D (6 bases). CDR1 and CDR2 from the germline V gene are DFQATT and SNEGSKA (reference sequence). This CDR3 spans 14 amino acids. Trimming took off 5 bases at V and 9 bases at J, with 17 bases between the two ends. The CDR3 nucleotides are TGCAGTGCTCTTTCAGGGGAGGGCAGTTCACCCCTCCACTTT. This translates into CSALSGEGSSPLHF.

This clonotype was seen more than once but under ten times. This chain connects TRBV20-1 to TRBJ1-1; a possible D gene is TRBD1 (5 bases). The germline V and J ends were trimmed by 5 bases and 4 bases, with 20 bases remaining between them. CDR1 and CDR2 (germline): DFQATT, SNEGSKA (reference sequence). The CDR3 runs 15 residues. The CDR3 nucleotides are TGCAGTGCTGTTATGGCAGGGATGAGGGGCACTGAAGCTTTCTTT. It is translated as CSAVMAGMRGTEAFF.

The CDR3 spells CASSSRGVNTEAFF. DNA of the CDR3: TGTGCCAGCAGTTCCAGGGGGGTGAACACTGAAGCTTTCTTT. The chain employs TRBV6-5 and TRBJ1-1, with TRBD1 matching over 7 bases. Germline CDR1 reads MNHEY; CDR2 reads SVGAGI. CDR3 length: 14 residues. With V trimmed by 4 bases and J by 0 bases, 2 bases remained unmatched.

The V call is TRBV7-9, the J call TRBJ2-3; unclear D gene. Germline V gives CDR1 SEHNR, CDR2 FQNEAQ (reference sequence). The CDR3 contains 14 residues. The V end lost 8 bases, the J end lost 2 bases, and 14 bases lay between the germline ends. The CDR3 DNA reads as TGTGCCAGCTCGGGCCACATTAACACAGATACGCAGTATTTT. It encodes CASSGHINTDTQYF.

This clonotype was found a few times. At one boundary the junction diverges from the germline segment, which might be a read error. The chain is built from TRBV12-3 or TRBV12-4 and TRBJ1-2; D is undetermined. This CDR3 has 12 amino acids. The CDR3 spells CASSLTNYGYTF. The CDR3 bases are TGTGCCAGCAGCCTTACTAACTATGGCTACACCTTT.

The CDR3 coding sequence is TGTGCCAGCAGTTTGGTGCGGGGGGGCCTCGCCGAGCAGTACTTC. This encodes CASSLVRGGLAEQYF. The chain recombines TRBV27 with TRBJ2-7, with TRBD2 identical over 9 bases. V lost 3 bases and J lost 6; bases outside the gene matches: 9. Germline assignment: CDR1 MNHEY and CDR2 SMNVEV (reference sequence). The CDR3 sequence is 15 residues long.

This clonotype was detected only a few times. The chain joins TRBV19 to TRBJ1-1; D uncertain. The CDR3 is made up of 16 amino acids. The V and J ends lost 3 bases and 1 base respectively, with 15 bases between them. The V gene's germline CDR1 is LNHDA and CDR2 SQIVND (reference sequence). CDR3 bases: TGTGCCAGTAGTATCCCCCGGAGGAGACCGAACACTGAAGCTTTCTTT. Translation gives CASSIPRRRPNTEAFF.

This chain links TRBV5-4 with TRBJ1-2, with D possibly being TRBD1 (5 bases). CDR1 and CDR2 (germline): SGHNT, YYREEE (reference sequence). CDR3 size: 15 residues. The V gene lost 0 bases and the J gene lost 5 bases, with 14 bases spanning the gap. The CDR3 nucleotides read TGTGCCAGCAGCTTGGCCACTCGAGGGGATTATGGCTACACCTTC. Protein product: CASSLATRGDYGYTF.

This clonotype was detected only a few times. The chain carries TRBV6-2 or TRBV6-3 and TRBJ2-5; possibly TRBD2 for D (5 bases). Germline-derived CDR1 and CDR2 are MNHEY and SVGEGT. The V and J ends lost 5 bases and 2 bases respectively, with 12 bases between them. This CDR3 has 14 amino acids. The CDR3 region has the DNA TGTGCCAGCAGTCGGAGGACGCATCAAGAGACCCAGTACTTC. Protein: CASSRRTHQETQYF.

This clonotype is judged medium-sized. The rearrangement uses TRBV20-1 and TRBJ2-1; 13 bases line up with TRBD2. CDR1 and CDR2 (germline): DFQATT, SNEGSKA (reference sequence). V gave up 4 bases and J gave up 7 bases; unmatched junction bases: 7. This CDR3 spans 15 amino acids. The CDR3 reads CSATMTSGGPNEQFF. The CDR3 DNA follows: TGCAGTGCTACAATGACTAGCGGGGGGCCAAATGAGCAGTTCTTC.

The CDR3 nucleotides are TGCAGTGCTAGAGAATTCGAAGGGGCTGGAAACACCATATATTTT. Amino acids: CSAREFEGAGNTIYF. V gene TRBV20-1 combines with J gene TRBJ1-3; possibly TRBD1 for D (5 bases). Germline-derived CDR1 and CDR2 are DFQATT and SNEGSKA (reference sequence). This CDR3 has 15 residues. The germline V and J ends were trimmed by 0 bases and 2 bases, with 11 bases remaining between them.

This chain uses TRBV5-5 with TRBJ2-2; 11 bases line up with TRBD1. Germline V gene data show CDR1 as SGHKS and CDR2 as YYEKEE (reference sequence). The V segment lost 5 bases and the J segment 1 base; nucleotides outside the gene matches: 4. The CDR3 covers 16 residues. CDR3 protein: CASRYGTGGNTGELFF. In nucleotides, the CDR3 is TGTGCCAGCAGATATGGGACAGGGGGGAACACCGGGGAGCTGTTTTTT. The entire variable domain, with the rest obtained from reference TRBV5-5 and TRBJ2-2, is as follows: DAGVTQSPTHLIKTRGQQVTLRCSPISGHKSVSWYQQVLGQGPQFIFQYYEKEERGRGNFPDRFSARQFPNYSSELNVNALLLGDSALYLCASRYGTGGNTGELFFGEGSRLTVL.

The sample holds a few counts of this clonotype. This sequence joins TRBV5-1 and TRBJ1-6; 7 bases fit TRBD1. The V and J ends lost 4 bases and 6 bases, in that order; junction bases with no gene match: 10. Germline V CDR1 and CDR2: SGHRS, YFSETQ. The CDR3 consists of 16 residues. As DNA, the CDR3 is TGCGCCAGCAGCCCTGAACCGCAGGGGGTTAATTCACCCCTCCACTTT. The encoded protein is CASSPEPQGVNSPLHF. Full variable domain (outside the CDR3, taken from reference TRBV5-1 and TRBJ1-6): KAGVTQTPRYLIKTRGQQVTLSCSPISGHRSVSWYQQTPGQGLQFLFEYFSETQRNKGNFPGRFSGRQFSNSRSEMNVSTLELGDSALYLCASSPEPQGVNSPLHFGNGTRLTVT.

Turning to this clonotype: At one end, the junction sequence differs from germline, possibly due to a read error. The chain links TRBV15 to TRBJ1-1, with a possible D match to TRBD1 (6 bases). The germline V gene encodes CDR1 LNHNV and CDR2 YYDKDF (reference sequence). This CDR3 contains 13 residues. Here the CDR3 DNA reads TGTGCCTCCAGCAGGGGCGGGAACACTGAAGCTTTCTTT. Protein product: CASSRGGNTEAFF.

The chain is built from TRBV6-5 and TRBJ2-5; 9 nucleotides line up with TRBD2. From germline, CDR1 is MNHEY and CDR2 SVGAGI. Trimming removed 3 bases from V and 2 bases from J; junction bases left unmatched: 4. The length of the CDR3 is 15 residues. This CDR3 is CASSYSSGAQETQYF. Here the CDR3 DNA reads TGTGCCAGCAGTTATTCTAGCGGGGCTCAAGAGACCCAGTACTTC.

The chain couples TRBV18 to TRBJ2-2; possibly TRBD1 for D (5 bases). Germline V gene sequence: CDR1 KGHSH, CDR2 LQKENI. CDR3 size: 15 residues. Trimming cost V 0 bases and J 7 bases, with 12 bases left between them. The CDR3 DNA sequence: TGTGCCAGCTCACCACCGGCAGGGATGGTCGGGGAGCTGTTTTTT. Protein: CASSPPAGMVGELFF.